The rows below give T cell receptor beta chains drawn from one sample of a study of T cell changes during pregnancy in multiple sclerosis. Repertoires were generated with immunoSEQ multiplex PCR, while TCRdb's copy carries only in-frame clones and drops some. The sample holds 45,000 to 65,000 clones, 93% seen once. Sample: CD8+ T cells from peripheral blood mononuclear cells, taken in the third trimester of pregnancy. These receptors all come from a female donor with multiple sclerosis, enrolled in a pregnancy study. Each CDR3 is given without its conserved first and last residue. Fields, in order: J gene, D gene, V gene, CDR3 protein. The D gene is left open where the match is weak.

TRBJ1-2 | - | TRBV6-4 | ASSDRGNRGYT
TRBJ1-1 | - | TRBV28 | AILPRPGYTEAF
TRBJ2-7 | TRBD1 | TRBV19 | ATSDRGLYEQY
TRBJ2-1 | - | TRBV14 | ASSQDPPGIAYNEQF
TRBJ2-1 | TRBD2 | TRBV30 | AWGGTSGSGEQF
TRBJ2-7 | - | TRBV6-5 | ASSYSTAQTYEQY
TRBJ1-5 | - | TRBV10-2 | ASSEGEGFSNQPQH
TRBJ1-2 | - | TRBV27 | ASSLRFRGYGYT
TRBJ2-2 | TRBD1 | TRBV19 | ASSTRTGYSGELF
TRBJ2-5 | TRBD2 | TRBV4-2 | ASSPQVRTSSFGTQY
TRBJ1-2 | TRBD1 | TRBV6-1 | ASSEAGGQASGYT
TRBJ1-2 | - | TRBV6-5 | ASTYSVGYT
TRBJ2-7 | - | TRBV7-8 | ASLGGANPYEQY
TRBJ1-1 | TRBD1 | TRBV7-9 | ASSRGTDTEAF
TRBJ2-4 | TRBD1 | TRBV7-9 | ASSETGSKNIQY
TRBJ2-3 | TRBD2 | TRBV4-1 | ASSQGTSGAPTDTQY
TRBJ2-2 | TRBD2 | TRBV13 | ASSLGGTSGITGELF
TRBJ2-1 | - | TRBV27 | ASSSRSAGNEQF
TRBJ2-7 | - | TRBV15 | ATSSNRGLGAYEQY
TRBJ2-1 | TRBD2 | TRBV28 | ASSPEAWAGGNNEQF
TRBJ1-4 | - | TRBV25-1 | ASRDTGSTNEKLF
TRBJ1-3 | - | TRBV30 | ARTDSGNTIY